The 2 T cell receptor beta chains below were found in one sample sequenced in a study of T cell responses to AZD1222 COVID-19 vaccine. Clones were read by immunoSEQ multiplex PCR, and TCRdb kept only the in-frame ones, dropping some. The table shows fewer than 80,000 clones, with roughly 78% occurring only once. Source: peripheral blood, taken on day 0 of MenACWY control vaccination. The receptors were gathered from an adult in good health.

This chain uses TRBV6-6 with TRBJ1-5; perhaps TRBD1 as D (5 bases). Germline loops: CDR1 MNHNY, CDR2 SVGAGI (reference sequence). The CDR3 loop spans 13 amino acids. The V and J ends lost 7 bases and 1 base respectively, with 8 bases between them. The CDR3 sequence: CASTRQSNQPQHF. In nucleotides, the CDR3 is TGTGCCAGCACCAGACAGAGCAATCAGCCCCAGCATTTT.

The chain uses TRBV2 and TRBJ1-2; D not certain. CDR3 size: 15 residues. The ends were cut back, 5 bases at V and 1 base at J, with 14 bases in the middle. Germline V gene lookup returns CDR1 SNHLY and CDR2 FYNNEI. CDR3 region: CASSIGRAFNYGYTF. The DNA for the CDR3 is TGTGCCAGCAGTATCGGGCGGGCCTTTAACTATGGCTACACCTTC. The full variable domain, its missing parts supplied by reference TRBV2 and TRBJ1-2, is EPEVTQTPSHQVTQMGQEVILRCVPISNHLYFYWYRQILGQKVEFLVSFYNNEISEKSEIFDDQFSVERPDGSNFTLKIRSTKLEDSAMYFCASSIGRAFNYGYTFGSGTRLTVV.